This is a list of T cell receptor beta chains from one sample in a study of T cell repertoires in cytomegalovirus infection. TCRdb used MiXCR to reprocess the reads, holding one entry per CDR3 protein. The table lists about 900,000 distinct CDR3 sequences, roughly 30% of them singletons. Their antigens are not known. The sequenced sample was cultured CD8+ T cells from PBMCs, obtained from culture after CMV antigen stimulation. Receptor source: a human donor in good health (CMV status not recorded). Some clones in this sample may be carry-over from other donors' samples. Both conserved end residues are part of each CDR3. A D gene is named only where the DNA matches it firmly. Clone size is shown for a subset of rows, as once, few, many or a class of expanded clone.

j_call v_call clone_size d_call cdr3_aa cdr3_nt
TRBJ2-7 TRBV7-9 - TRBD1 CASSLSRTGPPYEQYF TGTGCCAGCAGCTTAAGCCGGACAGGGCCCCCCTACGAGCAGTACTTC
TRBJ2-5 TRBV12-5 - TRBD1 CASGFDRRGRAEETQYF TGTGCTAGTGGTTTCGACAGAAGGGGGCGCGCAGAGGAGACCCAGTACTTC
TRBJ2-2 TRBV7-6 few - CASRRSQGGGGELFF TGTGCCAGCAGAAGATCACAGGGTGGTGGCGGGGAGCTGTTTTTT
TRBJ1-1 TRBV12-3/TRBV12-4 - - CASSLSPGDTEAFF TGTGCCAGCAGTTTATCTCCCGGAGACACTGAAGCTTTCTTT
TRBJ2-7 TRBV7-9 many - CASSPRSYEQYF TGTGCCAGCAGCCCCCGCTCCTACGAGCAGTACTTC
TRBJ1-4 TRBV9 - - CASSVAFGGSNEKLFF TGTGCCAGCAGCGTAGCCTTCGGGGGCAGTAATGAAAAACTGTTTTTT
TRBJ2-5 TRBV7-2 - - CASSPYDSAYQETQYF TGTGCCAGCAGCCCTTACGACAGTGCTTACCAAGAGACCCAGTACTTC
TRBJ2-4 TRBV20-1 - - CSARDNPSGSQNIQYF TGCAGTGCTAGAGATAATCCTTCGGGCAGCCAAAACATTCAGTACTTC
TRBJ2-1 TRBV27 - TRBD1 CASADRDLLDEQFF TGTGCCAGCGCGGACAGGGATCTTTTGGATGAGCAGTTCTTC
TRBJ2-5 TRBV19 - - CAKSAGAREETQYF TGTGCCAAGTCGGCAGGGGCAAGGGAAGAGACCCAGTACTTC
TRBJ2-1 TRBV5-4 - - CASSPYRGPSNEQFF TGTGCCAGCAGCCCGTACCGGGGGCCGAGTAATGAGCAGTTCTTC
TRBJ2-7 TRBV20-1 - - CSAGPGWSYEQYF TGCAGTGCTGGGCCCGGTTGGAGCTACGAGCAGTACTTC
TRBJ1-1 TRBV7-6 - - CASSLVMDRNTEAFF TGTGCCAGCAGCTTAGTCATGGACAGGAACACTGAAGCTTTCTTT
TRBJ2-2 TRBV6-2/TRBV6-3 few - CASSYLPANTGELFF TGTGCCAGCAGTTACTTGCCCGCGAACACCGGGGAGCTGTTTTTT
TRBJ1-5 TRBV10-3 few - CAISSRELVNQPQHF TGTGCCATCAGTTCCAGGGAGTTGGTCAATCAGCCCCAGCATTTT
TRBJ1-5 TRBV4-3 few TRBD1 CASSQEGQGAKGSQPQHF TGCGCCAGCAGCCAAGAGGGACAGGGGGCTAAGGGGAGTCAGCCCCAGCATTTT
TRBJ2-7 TRBV10-3 - TRBD1 CAIRDPGTGVYEQYF TGTGCCATCAGGGACCCCGGGACAGGGGTTTACGAGCAGTACTTC
TRBJ1-2 TRBV7-9 few - CASSLSLQEAYGYTF TGTGCCAGCAGCTTAAGCTTACAGGAGGCCTATGGCTACACCTTC
TRBJ2-3 TRBV11-3 many - CASSGGATDTQYF TGTGCCAGTAGTGGGGGGGCCACAGATACGCAGTATTTT
TRBJ1-2 TRBV15 - - CATARTDHYGYTF TGTGCCACAGCCCGGACGGACCATTATGGCTACACCTTC
TRBJ2-5 TRBV25-1 - - CASSEYSSWETQYF TGTGCCAGCAGTGAATATTCCAGTTGGGAGACCCAGTACTTC
TRBJ1-1 TRBV7-9 few TRBD1 CASSLPDRGGATEAFF TGTGCCAGCAGCTTACCGGACAGGGGGGGTGCCACTGAAGCTTTCTTT